This T cell receptor beta chain was sequenced in a study of technical replicates of blood from a handful of donors. TCRdb's copy holds only in-frame clones and misses some; the assay was immunoSEQ multiplex PCR. This table has about 97,000 clones, roughly 94% appearing once. Germline V CDR1 and CDR2: SNHLY, FYNNEI. V lost 0 bases and J lost 8; bases outside the gene matches: 7. This CDR3 region has 15 residues. This receptor was obtained from a human donor in good health. The genes are TRBV2 and TRBJ2-3; 8 bases are a match to TRBD2. Sequencing used T cells isolated from PBMCs. The CDR3 nucleotides are TGTGCCAGCAGTGAAGCGTGGCGGGAGGAGGGTACGCAGTATTTT. Its translation: CASSEAWREEGTQYF.